The clone carrying this TCR beta chain was counted at least ten times. Its cognate antigen is unknown. One end of the junction does not line up with germline, which may come from a read error. Investigators prepared the TCR beta libraries by applying iRepertoire HTBI primers and Arm-PCR of CDR3 regions. TCRdb itself ran the multiplex PCR reads through MiXCR, one entry per CDR3 protein. The sample yields about 430,000 distinct CDR3 sequences, 15% seen once. The time point here: newly diagnosed GD, antithyroid drugs for less than 3 months. Researchers made the TCR library from RNA that was extracted from PBMCs. The data originate from a study of regulatory T cells in long-lasting Graves disease. Study findings and constraints: It is possible that accuracy was reduced by the small size of the sample.

These data also formed part of another study, on T cells in Graves' hyperthyroidism and ophthalmopathy. As that report states: Ophthalmopathy cases were set apart from stable hyperthyroidism by a 13 V-J model.

The sample consisted of peripheral blood mononuclear cells (PBMCs), taken at new diagnosis, from a patient treated with antithyroid drugs. This receptor was taken from a woman between 40 and 55 years old with Graves disease.

DNA for the CDR3: TGTGCCAGCAGCTTAGCGGGGGGCGGCACTGAAGCTTTCTTT. It codes for CASSLAGGGTEAFF. The chain joins TRBV12-3 or TRBV12-4 to TRBJ1-1; perhaps TRBD1 as D (6 bases). The CDR3 consists of 14 residues.